Listed here are 9 T cell receptor beta chains from one sample, sequenced in a study of T cell repertoires in cytomegalovirus infection. These receptors' antigens are unknown. TCRdb fed the reads into MiXCR, producing one record per CDR3 protein. Altogether roughly 800,000 distinct CDR3 sequences are present, 25% to 35% being singletons, with the ten largest covering under 15%. Sequenced here: cultured CD8+ T cells from PBMCs, sampled from culture after CMV antigen stimulation. The receptor set was obtained from a human donor in good health (CMV status not recorded). Some clones in this sample may be carry-over from other donors' samples.

The chain couples TRBV10-3 to TRBJ1-2, with 8 bases fitting TRBD1. Germline CDR1 reads ENHRY; CDR2 reads SYGVKD. The CDR3 extends over 14 amino acids. V dropped 0 bases and J dropped 12; count of bases not matched to a gene: 9. As DNA, the CDR3 is TGTGCCATCAGTGAGTCTGCAGGGGGCGCGGTCGACACCTTC. Residues: CAISESAGGAVDTF.

CDR3 sequence (DNA): TGCGCCAGCAGCCAAGTCCCTGGGGACCGGGAGCTGTTTTTT. Amino acid sequence: CASSQVPGDRELFF. The rearrangement uses TRBV4-1 and TRBJ2-2; D possibly matches TRBD1 or TRBD2 (5 bases each). This CDR3 spans 14 amino acids. Trimming left V 1 base short and J 9 bases short, with 12 bases between. The germline gives CDR1 MGHRA, CDR2 YSYEKL.

A few counts support this clonotype. V gene TRBV20-1 combines with J gene TRBJ2-3; 10 positions match TRBD2. The V gene's germline CDR1 is DFQATT and CDR2 SNEGSKA (reference sequence). Unmatched junction bases numbered 8, after V lost 6 bases and J lost 2 bases. CDR3 size: 15 residues. CDR3 nucleotides: TGCAGTGCAAGCTCTAGCGGGGGACCCACAGATACGCAGTATTTT. As protein: CSASSSGGPTDTQYF.

In this sample, this clonotype turned up a few times. The rearrangement uses TRBV7-9 and TRBJ2-2; 12 bases line up with TRBD2. The V gene's germline CDR1 is SEHNR and CDR2 FQNEAQ (reference sequence). This CDR3 is built from 17 residues. The V gene end was trimmed by 4 bases and the J gene end by 3 bases; junction bases not matched to a gene: 6. CDR3 sequence reads: CASSSSTSGGDTGELFF. CDR3 DNA sequence: TGTGCCAGCAGCTCATCGACTAGCGGGGGAGACACCGGGGAGCTGTTTTTT.

The chain combines TRBV20-1 with TRBJ1-1, with D maybe TRBD1 (6 bases). CDR1 is DFQATT, CDR2 SNEGSKA, per germline (reference sequence). Trimming stripped 4 bases from V and 4 bases from J, with 16 bases between. There are 14 residues in the CDR3. In DNA, the CDR3 is TGCAGTGCTACAAGTTACAGGGTCGGCACTGAAGCTTTCTTT. Amino acids: CSATSYRVGTEAFF.

The chain joins TRBV7-2 to TRBJ2-2; maybe TRBD1 (5 bases). The CDR3 sequence is 16 residues long. V dropped 5 bases and J dropped 3 bases, with 16 bases sitting between them. The germline V gene encodes CDR1 SGHTA and CDR2 FQGNSA. CDR3 nucleotides: TGTGCCAGCAGCCCAGGGTGGTACCTTGACACCGGGGAGCTGTTTTTT. Its protein is CASSPGWYLDTGELFF.

Only a few counts were recorded for this clonotype. The rearrangement uses TRBV7-9 and TRBJ2-3, with 8 bases fitting TRBD2. Trimming removed 6 bases from V and 4 bases from J; junction bases left unmatched: 9. This CDR3 spans 15 amino acids. Germline lookup yields CDR1 SEHNR and CDR2 FQNEAQ (reference sequence). For the CDR3, the DNA is TGTGCCAGCAGACCCGGGACTAGTTCTGCAGATACGCAGTATTTT. It yields the protein CASRPGTSSADTQYF.

Ten or more counts support this clonotype. The CDR3 DNA follows: TGTGCCAGCAGTTTGCCGGGCGACACTGAAGCTTTCTTT. Protein product: CASSLPGDTEAFF. V usage is TRBV27 and J usage is TRBJ1-1; D gene ambiguous. Germline CDR1 MNHEY, CDR2 SMNVEV (reference sequence). Trimming stripped 3 bases from V and 3 bases from J, with 8 bases between. CDR3 length: 13 residues.

The chain combines TRBV7-6 with TRBJ2-1, with D maybe TRBD1 (6 bases). V was cut by 4 bases and J by 4 bases, with 11 bases left in between. The CDR3 totals 14 residues. Germline CDR1 is SGHVS and CDR2 is FNYEAQ. CDR3 nucleotide sequence: TGTGCCAGCAGCTACCAACAGGGTTACAATGAGCAGTTCTTC. Its protein product is CASSYQQGYNEQFF. The variable domain in full, completed from reference TRBV7-6 and TRBJ2-1, reads GAGVSQSPRYKVTKRGQDVALRCDPISGHVSLYWYRQALGQGPEFLTYFNYEAQQDKSGLPNDRFSAERPEGSISTLTIQRTEQRDSAMYRCASSYQQGYNEQFFGPGTRLTVL.